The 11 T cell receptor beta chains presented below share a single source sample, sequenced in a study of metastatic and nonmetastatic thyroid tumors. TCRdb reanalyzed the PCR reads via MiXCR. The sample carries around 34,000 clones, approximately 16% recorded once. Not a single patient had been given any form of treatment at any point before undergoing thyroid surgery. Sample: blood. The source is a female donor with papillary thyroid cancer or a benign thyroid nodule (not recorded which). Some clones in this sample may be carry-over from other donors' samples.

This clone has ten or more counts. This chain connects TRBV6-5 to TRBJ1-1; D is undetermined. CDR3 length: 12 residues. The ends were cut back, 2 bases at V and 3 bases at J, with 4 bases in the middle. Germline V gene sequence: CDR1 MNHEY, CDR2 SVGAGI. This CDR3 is CASSYGDTEAFF. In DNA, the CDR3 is TGTGCCAGCAGTTACGGGGACACTGAAGCTTTCTTT.

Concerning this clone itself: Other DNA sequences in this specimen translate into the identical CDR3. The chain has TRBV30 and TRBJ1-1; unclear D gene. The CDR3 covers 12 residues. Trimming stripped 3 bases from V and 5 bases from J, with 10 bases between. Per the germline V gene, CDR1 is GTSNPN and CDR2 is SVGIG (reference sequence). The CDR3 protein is CAWSNLGTEAFF. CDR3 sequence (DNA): TGTGCCTGGAGCAATTTAGGGACTGAAGCTTTCTTT.

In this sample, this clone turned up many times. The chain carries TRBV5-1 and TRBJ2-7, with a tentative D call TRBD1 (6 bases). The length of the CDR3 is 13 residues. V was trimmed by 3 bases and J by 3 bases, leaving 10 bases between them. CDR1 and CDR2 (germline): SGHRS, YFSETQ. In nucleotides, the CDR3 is TGCGCCAGCAGCTCCCAACAGGGCTACGAGCAGTACTTC. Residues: CASSSQQGYEQYF. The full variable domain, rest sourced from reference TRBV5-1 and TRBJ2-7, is KAGVTQTPRYLIKTRGQQVTLSCSPISGHRSVSWYQQTPGQGLQFLFEYFSETQRNKGNFPGRFSGRQFSNSRSEMNVSTLELGDSALYLCASSSQQGYEQYFGPGTRLTVT.

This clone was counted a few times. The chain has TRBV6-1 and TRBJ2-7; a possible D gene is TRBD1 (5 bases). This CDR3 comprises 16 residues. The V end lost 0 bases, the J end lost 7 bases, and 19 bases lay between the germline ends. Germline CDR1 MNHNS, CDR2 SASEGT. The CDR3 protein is CASSEAVSAGLGEQYF. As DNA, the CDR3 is TGTGCCAGCAGTGAAGCAGTTTCGGCAGGGCTCGGAGAGCAGTACTTC.

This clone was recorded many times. CDR3 nucleotide sequence: TGTGCCAGCAGTCCACTGGGGGCAAGCTCTGGGGCCAACGTCCTGACTTTC. This encodes CASSPLGASSGANVLTF. The chain links TRBV12-3 or TRBV12-4 to TRBJ2-6, with D perhaps matching TRBD1 (6 bases). The CDR3 extends over 17 amino acids. The ends were cut back, 5 bases at V and 0 bases at J, with 14 bases in the middle.

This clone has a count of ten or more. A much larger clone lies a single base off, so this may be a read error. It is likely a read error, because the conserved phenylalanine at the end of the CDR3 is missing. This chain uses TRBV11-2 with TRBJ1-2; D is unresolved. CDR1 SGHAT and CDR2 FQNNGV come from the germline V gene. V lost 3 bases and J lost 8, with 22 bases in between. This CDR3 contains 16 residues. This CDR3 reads CASSFSGSTAAVGYTL. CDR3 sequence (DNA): TGTGCCAGCAGCTTCTCCGGGAGTACCGCGGCGGTCGGCTACACCCTC.

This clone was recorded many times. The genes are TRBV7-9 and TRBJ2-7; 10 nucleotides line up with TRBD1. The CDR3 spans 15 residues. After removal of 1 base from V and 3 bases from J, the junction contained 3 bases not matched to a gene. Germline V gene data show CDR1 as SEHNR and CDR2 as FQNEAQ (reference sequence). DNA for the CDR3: TGTGCCAGCAGCTTAGAGAGGACAGGGGGCTACGAGCAGTACTTC. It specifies CASSLERTGGYEQYF.

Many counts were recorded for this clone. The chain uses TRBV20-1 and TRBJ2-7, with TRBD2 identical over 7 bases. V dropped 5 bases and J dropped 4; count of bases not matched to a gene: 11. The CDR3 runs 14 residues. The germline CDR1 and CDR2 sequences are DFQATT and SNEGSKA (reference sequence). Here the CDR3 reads CSAPQSGRGYEQYF. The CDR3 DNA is TGCAGTGCTCCCCAATCAGGGAGGGGATACGAGCAGTACTTC.

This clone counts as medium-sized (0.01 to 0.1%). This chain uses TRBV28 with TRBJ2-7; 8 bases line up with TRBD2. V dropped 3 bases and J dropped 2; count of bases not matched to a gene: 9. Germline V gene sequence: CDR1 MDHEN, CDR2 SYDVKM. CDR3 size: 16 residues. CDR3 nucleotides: TGTGCCAGCAGTTTTCCCATTAGTAGCGGGGCCTACGAGCAGTACTTC. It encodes CASSFPISSGAYEQYF.

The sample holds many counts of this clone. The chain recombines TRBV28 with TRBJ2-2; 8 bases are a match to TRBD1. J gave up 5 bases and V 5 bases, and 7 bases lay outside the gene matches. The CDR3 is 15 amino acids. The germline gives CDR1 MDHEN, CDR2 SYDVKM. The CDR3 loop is CASSLPGQETGELFF. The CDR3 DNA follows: TGTGCCAGCAGTCTCCCGGGACAGGAGACCGGGGAGCTGTTTTTT.

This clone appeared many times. Written as DNA, the CDR3 is TGCGCCAGCAGCGTCTACGGGACAGGGGGGCGGGATGAAAAACTGTTTTTT. It is translated as CASSVYGTGGRDEKLFF. The rearrangement uses TRBV5-1 and TRBJ1-4; 11 bases agree with TRBD1. This CDR3 is built from 17 residues. Germline V CDR1 and CDR2: SGHRS, YFSETQ. Trimming at V came to 4 bases and at J to 6 bases, leaving 11 bases not matched to a gene.